The T cell receptor beta chain under discussion was sequenced for a study of blood T cell repertoires in COVID-19. V shed 8 bases and J shed 4 bases, with 18 bases lying between them. The CDR3 extends over 15 amino acids. Germline loops: CDR1 MNHEY, CDR2 SVGAGI. Assay used: immunoSEQ multiplex PCR; TCRdb lists only in-frame clones, some missing. This table holds under 110,000 clones, more than 80% found once. J is TRBJ1-3 and V is TRBV6-5, with D possibly matching TRBD1 (5 bases). The sequence came from an older woman with acute or convalescent COVID-19. The source material was peripheral blood. CDR3: CASRETGLGGNTIYF. The CDR3 nucleotides read TGTGCCAGCCGAGAAACAGGATTGGGGGGAAACACCATATATTTT.